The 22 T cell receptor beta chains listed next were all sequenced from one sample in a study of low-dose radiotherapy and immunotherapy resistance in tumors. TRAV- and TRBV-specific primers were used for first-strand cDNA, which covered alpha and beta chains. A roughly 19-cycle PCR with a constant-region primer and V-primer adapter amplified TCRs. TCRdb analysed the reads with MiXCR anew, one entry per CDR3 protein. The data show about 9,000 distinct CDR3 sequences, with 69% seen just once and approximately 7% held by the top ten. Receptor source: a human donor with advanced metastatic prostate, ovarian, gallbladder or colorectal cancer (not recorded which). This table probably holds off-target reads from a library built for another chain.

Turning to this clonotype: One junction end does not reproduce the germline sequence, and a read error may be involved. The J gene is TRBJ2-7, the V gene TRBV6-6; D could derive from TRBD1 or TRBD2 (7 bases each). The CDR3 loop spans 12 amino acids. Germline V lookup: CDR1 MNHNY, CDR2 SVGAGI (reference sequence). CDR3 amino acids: CASSLTGTAGHF. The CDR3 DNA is TGTGCCAGCAGTCTCACCGGGACAGCGGGACACTTC.

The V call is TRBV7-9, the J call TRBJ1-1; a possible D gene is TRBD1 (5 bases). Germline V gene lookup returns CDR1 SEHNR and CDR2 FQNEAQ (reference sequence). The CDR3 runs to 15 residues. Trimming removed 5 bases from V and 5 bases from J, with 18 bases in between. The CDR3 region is CASSHPSGPWTEAFF. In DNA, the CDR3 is TGTGCCAGCAGCCATCCCTCAGGGCCGTGGACTGAAGCTTTCTTT. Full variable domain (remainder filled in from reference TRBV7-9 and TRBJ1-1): DTGVSQNPRHKITKRGQNVTFRCDPISEHNRLYWYRQTLGQGPEFLTYFQNEAQLEKSRLLSDRFSAERPKGSFSTLEIQRTEQGDSAMYLCASSHPSGPWTEAFFGQGTRLTVV.

Written as DNA, the CDR3 is TGCGCCAGCAGTCCCGTACGGCGGGGGTACCAAGAGACCCAGTACTTC. The encoded protein is CASSPVRRGYQETQYF. This sequence joins TRBV23-1 and TRBJ2-5; 7 bases are shared with TRBD2. TRBV23-1 is annotated as an ORF whose role is uncertain. The ends lost 4 bases at V and 0 bases at J; junction bases unmatched: 8. The CDR3 runs 16 residues.

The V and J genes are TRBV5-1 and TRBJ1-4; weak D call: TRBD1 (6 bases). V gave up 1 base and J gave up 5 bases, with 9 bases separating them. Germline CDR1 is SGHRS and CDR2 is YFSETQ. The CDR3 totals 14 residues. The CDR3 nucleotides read TGCGCCAGCAGCTTGCAGGGGACAAATGAAAAACTGTTTTTT. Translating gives CASSLQGTNEKLFF. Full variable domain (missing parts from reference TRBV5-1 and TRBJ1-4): KAGVTQTPRYLIKTRGQQVTLSCSPISGHRSVSWYQQTPGQGLQFLFEYFSETQRNKGNFPGRFSGRQFSNSRSEMNVSTLELGDSALYLCASSLQGTNEKLFFGSGTQLSVL.

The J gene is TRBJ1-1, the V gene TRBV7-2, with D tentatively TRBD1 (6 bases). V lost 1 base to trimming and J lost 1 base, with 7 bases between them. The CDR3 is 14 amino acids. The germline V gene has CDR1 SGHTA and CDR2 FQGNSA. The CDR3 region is CASSLGGGNTEAFF. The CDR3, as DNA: TGTGCCAGCAGCTTAGGAGGGGGGAACACTGAAGCTTTCTTT.

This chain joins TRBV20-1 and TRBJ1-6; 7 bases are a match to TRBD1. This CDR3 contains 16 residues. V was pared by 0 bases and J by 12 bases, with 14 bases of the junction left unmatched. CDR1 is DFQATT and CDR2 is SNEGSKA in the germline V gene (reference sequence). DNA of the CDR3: TGCAGTGCTAGAGAACCCCGGGACAGTGGCTTTGAACCCCTCCACTTT. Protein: CSAREPRDSGFEPLHF.

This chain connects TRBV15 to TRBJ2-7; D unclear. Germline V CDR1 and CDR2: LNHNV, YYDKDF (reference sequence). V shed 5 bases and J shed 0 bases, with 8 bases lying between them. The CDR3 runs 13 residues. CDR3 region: CATSGRSSYEQYF. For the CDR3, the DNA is TGTGCCACCAGCGGAAGGAGCTCCTACGAGCAGTACTTC.

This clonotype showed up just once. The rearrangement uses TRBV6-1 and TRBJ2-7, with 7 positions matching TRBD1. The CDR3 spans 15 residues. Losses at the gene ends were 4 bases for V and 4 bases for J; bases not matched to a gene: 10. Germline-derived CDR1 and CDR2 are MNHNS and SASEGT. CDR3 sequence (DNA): TGTGCCAGCAGTGTTGACAGGGTTTCATCGTACGAGCAGTACTTC. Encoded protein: CASSVDRVSSYEQYF.

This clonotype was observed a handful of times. In DNA form, the CDR3 reads TGTGCCAGCAGCTTACAGGGGGCGCCGCGGGATGAGCAGTTCTTC. Its protein product is CASSLQGAPRDEQFF. J is TRBJ2-1 and V is TRBV5-4; 9 nucleotides match TRBD1. Germline CDR1 SGHNT, CDR2 YYREEE (reference sequence). This CDR3 region has 15 residues. J lost 8 bases, V lost 2 bases, and 8 bases had no gene match.

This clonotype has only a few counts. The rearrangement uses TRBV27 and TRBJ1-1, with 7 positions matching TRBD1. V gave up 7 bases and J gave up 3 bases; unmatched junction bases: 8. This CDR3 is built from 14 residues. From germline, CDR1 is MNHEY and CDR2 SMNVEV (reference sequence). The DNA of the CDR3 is TGTGCCAGCAAGGGGGCACAGCAGTACACTGAAGCTTTCTTT. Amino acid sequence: CASKGAQQYTEAFF.

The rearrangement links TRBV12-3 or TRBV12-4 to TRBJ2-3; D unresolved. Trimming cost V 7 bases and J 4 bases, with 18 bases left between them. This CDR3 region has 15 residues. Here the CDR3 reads CASTPDRVGSDTQYF. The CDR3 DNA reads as TGTGCCAGCACCCCGGACCGGGTCGGGTCAGATACGCAGTATTTT.

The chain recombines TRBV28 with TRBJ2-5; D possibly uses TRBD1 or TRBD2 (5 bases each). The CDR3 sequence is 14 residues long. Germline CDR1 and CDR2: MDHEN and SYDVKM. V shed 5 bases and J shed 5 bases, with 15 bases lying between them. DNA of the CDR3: TGTGCCAGCAGTACAAGGGGTGGGGAGGAGACCCAGTACTTC. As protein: CASSTRGGEETQYF.

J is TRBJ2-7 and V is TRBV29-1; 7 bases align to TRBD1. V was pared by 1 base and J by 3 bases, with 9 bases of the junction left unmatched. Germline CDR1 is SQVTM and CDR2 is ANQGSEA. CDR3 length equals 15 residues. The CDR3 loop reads CSVEVPGQSLYEQYF. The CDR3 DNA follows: TGCAGCGTTGAAGTACCGGGACAGAGCCTCTACGAGCAGTACTTC.

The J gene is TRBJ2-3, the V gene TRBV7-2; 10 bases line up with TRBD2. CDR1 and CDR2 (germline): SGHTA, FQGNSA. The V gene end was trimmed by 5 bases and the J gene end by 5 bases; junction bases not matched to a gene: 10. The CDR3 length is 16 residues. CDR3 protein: CASSPRLLAGGDTQYF. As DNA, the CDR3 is TGTGCCAGCAGCCCCCGACTGTTAGCGGGAGGAGATACGCAGTATTTT. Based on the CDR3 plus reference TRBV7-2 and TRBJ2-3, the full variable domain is GAGVSQSPSNKVTEKGKDVELRCDPISGHTALYWYRQSLGQGLEFLIYFQGNSAPDKSGLPSDRFSAERTGGSVSTLTIQRTQQEDSAVYLCASSPRLLAGGDTQYFGPGTRLTVL.

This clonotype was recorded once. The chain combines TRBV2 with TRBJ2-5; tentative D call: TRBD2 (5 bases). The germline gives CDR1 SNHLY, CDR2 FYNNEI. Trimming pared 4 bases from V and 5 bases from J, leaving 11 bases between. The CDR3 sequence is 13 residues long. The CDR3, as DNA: TGTGCCAGCAGTGTAGGAGGCCGGGAGACCCAGTACTTC. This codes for CASSVGGRETQYF.

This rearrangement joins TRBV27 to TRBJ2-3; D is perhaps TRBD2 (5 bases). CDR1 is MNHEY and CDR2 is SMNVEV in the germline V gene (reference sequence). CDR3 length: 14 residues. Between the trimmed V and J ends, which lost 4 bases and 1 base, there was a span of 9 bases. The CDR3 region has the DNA TGTGCCAGCAGTTCCCCTAGCCGCACAGATACGCAGTATTTT. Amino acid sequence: CASSSPSRTDTQYF.

CDR3 in amino acids: CATSDFPGGGKTYNEQFF. DNA for the CDR3: TGTGCCACCAGTGATTTCCCAGGAGGCGGGAAGACCTACAATGAGCAGTTCTTC. V usage is TRBV24-1 and J usage is TRBJ2-1; D possibly corresponds to TRBD2 (6 bases). There are 18 residues in the CDR3. From germline, CDR1 is KGHDR and CDR2 SFDVKD. V was trimmed by 1 base and J by 2 bases, leaving 17 bases between them.

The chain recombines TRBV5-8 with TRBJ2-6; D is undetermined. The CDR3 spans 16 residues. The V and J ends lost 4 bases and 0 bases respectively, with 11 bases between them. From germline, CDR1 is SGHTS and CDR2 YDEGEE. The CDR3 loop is CASSTTGPSGANVLTF. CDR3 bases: TGTGCCAGCAGCACTACTGGACCCTCTGGGGCCAACGTCCTGACTTTC.

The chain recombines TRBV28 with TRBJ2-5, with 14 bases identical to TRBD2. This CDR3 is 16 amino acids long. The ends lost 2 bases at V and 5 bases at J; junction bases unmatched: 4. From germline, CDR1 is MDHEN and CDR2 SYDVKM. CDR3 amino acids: CASSLGTSGRWETQYF. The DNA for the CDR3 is TGTGCCAGCAGTTTAGGGACTAGCGGGAGATGGGAGACCCAGTACTTC.

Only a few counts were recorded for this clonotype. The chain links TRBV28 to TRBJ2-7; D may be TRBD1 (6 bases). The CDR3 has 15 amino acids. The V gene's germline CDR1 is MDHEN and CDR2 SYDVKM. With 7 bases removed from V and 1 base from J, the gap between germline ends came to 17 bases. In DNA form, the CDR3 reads TGTGCCAGCACCGAGGTCTCAGGGGTTTCCTACGAGCAGTACTTC. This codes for CASTEVSGVSYEQYF.

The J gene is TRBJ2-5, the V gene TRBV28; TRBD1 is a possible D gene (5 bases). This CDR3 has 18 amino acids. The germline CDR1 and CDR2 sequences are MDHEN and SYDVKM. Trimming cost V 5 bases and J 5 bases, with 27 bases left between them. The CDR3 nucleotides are TGTGCCAGCAGTCCACTCCACACCACAAGGGGCCCTGGGGAGACCCAGTACTTC. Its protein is CASSPLHTTRGPGETQYF.

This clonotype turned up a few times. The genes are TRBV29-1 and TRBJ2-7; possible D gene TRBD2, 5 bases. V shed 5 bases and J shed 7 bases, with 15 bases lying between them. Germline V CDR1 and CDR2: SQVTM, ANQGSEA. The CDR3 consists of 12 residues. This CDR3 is CSVNPGNREQYF. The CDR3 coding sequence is TGCAGCGTTAACCCCGGGAATCGAGAGCAGTACTTC.